Below, one T cell receptor beta chain is given with its context. These data belong to a study of T cell changes during pregnancy in multiple sclerosis. The CDR3 has 16 amino acids. CDR1 and CDR2 from the germline V gene are SGDLS and YYNGEE. V was clipped by 4 bases and J by 1 base; unmatched bases: 8. Assay used: immunoSEQ multiplex PCR; TCRdb lists only in-frame clones, some missing. The repertoire holds 40,000 to 60,000 clones, with 90% to 95% as singletons. The chain combines TRBV9 with TRBJ2-5, with 9 bases that match TRBD1. This clonotype was sampled from a female donor with multiple sclerosis, enrolled in a pregnancy study. This material consisted of CD8+ T cells from peripheral blood mononuclear cells, taken after pregnancy. Written as DNA, the CDR3 is TGTGCCAGCAGCCCTGGGGACAGGGCGATCCAAGAGACCCAGTACTTC. It specifies CASSPGDRAIQETQYF.